Listed below are T cell receptor beta chains from one sample, sequenced in a study of control samples from healthy donors and cancer patients. Produced via immunoSEQ multiplex PCR; TCRdb's table is partial and in-frame only. The repertoire has under 70,000 clones, approximately 85% of them found once; the top ten carry less than 4%. Input material: blood. The source of these receptors is a man between 50 and 59 years old in good health. Each CDR3 is given with its conserved first and last residue. Each record gives: clone size, CDR3 length, D gene, V gene, J gene, CDR3 DNA, CDR3 protein. D genes are given only for firm matches. Only part of the rows carry a size: once, few, many, or a class if the clone is expanded.

clone_size: NA
cdr3_length: 17
d_call: TRBD2
v_call: TRBV5-1
j_call: TRBJ2-1
cdr3_nt: TGCGCCAGCAGCTCCGGGACTAGCGGGATTTGGGGCAATGAGCAGTTCTTC
cdr3_aa: CASSSGTSGIWGNEQFF

clone_size: NA
cdr3_length: 12
d_call: NA
v_call: TRBV9
j_call: TRBJ1-6
cdr3_nt: TGTGCCAGCAGTGTTAATAGCTCACCCCTCCACTTT
cdr3_aa: CASSVNSSPLHF

clone_size: NA
cdr3_length: 15
d_call: TRBD1
v_call: TRBV27
j_call: TRBJ2-1
cdr3_nt: TGTGCCAGCAGTTTTTGGCAGGGGGTAGTAGCCTCCCAGTTCTTC
cdr3_aa: CASSFWQGVVASQFF

clone_size: NA
cdr3_length: 14
d_call: TRBD1
v_call: TRBV11-2
j_call: TRBJ2-5
cdr3_nt: TGTGCCAGCACCGACGGGGACAGACAAGAGACCCAGTACTTC
cdr3_aa: CASTDGDRQETQYF

clone_size: NA
cdr3_length: 13
d_call: NA
v_call: TRBV6-5
j_call: TRBJ2-7
cdr3_nt: TGTGCCAGCAGTTTGCGCCCCTCCTACGAGCAGTACTTC
cdr3_aa: CASSLRPSYEQYF

clone_size: NA
cdr3_length: 11
d_call: NA
v_call: TRBV20-1
j_call: TRBJ1-2
cdr3_nt: TGCAGTGCTCGAGGGATGGATGGCTACACCTTC
cdr3_aa: CSARGMDGYTF

clone_size: once
cdr3_length: 14
d_call: TRBD1
v_call: TRBV6-2/TRBV6-3
j_call: TRBJ1-1
cdr3_nt: TGTGCCAGCAGCCAGGACAGGGGGCCCACTGAAGCTTTCTTT
cdr3_aa: CASSQDRGPTEAFF

clone_size: NA
cdr3_length: 15
d_call: NA
v_call: TRBV7-2
j_call: TRBJ2-3
cdr3_nt: TGTGCCAGCAGCTTAGCGGCAGGGGCCGATCATACGCAGTATTTT
cdr3_aa: CASSLAAGADHTQYF

clone_size: medium-sized
cdr3_length: 16
d_call: TRBD2
v_call: TRBV4-1
j_call: TRBJ2-5
cdr3_nt: TGCGCCAGCAGCCAAGAGCGTCGGGACTATCATGAGACCCAGTACTTC
cdr3_aa: CASSQERRDYHETQYF

clone_size: NA
cdr3_length: 15
d_call: NA
v_call: TRBV7-8
j_call: TRBJ1-5
cdr3_nt: TGTGCCAGCAGCTTATCTTCAGGGGTCAATCAGCCCCAGCATTTT
cdr3_aa: CASSLSSGVNQPQHF

clone_size: NA
cdr3_length: 14
d_call: NA
v_call: TRBV25-1
j_call: TRBJ2-1
cdr3_nt: TGTGCCAGCAGTTCCCCTATCTCCTACAATGAGCAGTTCTTC
cdr3_aa: CASSSPISYNEQFF

clone_size: NA
cdr3_length: 14
d_call: NA
v_call: TRBV5-4
j_call: TRBJ1-6
cdr3_nt: TGTGCCAGCTCCTTGGACAGTAATAATTCACCCCTCCACTTT
cdr3_aa: CASSLDSNNSPLHF

clone_size: NA
cdr3_length: 13
d_call: TRBD1
v_call: TRBV10-1
j_call: TRBJ2-5
cdr3_nt: TGCGCCAGCAGTGCGACAGGGGGAGAGACCCAGTACTTC
cdr3_aa: CASSATGGETQYF

clone_size: NA
cdr3_length: 13
d_call: NA
v_call: TRBV10-3
j_call: TRBJ1-4
cdr3_nt: NA
cdr3_aa: CAISESEMKNCFF

clone_size: NA
cdr3_length: 10
d_call: NA
v_call: TRBV28
j_call: TRBJ2-7
cdr3_nt: TGTGCCAGCAGCATCTACGAGCAGTACTTC
cdr3_aa: CASSIYEQYF

clone_size: NA
cdr3_length: 15
d_call: TRBD1
v_call: TRBV27
j_call: TRBJ1-4
cdr3_nt: TGTGCCAGCAGTAGAGCGGGACAGGGGAATGAAAAACTGTTTTTT
cdr3_aa: CASSRAGQGNEKLFF

clone_size: NA
cdr3_length: 14
d_call: NA
v_call: TRBV29-1
j_call: TRBJ2-3
cdr3_nt: TGCAGCGTTGGGGCAGGGCTCAACACAGATACGCAGTATTTT
cdr3_aa: CSVGAGLNTDTQYF

clone_size: NA
cdr3_length: 15
d_call: NA
v_call: TRBV5-1
j_call: TRBJ2-3
cdr3_nt: TGCGCCAGCAGCTTGGACAGCACCTCCACAGATACGCAGTATTTT
cdr3_aa: CASSLDSTSTDTQYF

clone_size: NA
cdr3_length: 13
d_call: NA
v_call: TRBV13
j_call: TRBJ2-1
cdr3_nt: TGTGCCAGCAGCCCCAGGACCCTCAATGAGCAGTTCTTC
cdr3_aa: CASSPRTLNEQFF

clone_size: NA
cdr3_length: 16
d_call: TRBD2
v_call: TRBV7-6
j_call: TRBJ2-1
cdr3_nt: TGTGCCAGCAGCTTAGTGGGAGCGGGAGGGTTGAATGAGCAGTTCTTC
cdr3_aa: CASSLVGAGGLNEQFF

clone_size: few
cdr3_length: 12
d_call: TRBD1
v_call: TRBV6-6
j_call: TRBJ1-2
cdr3_nt: TGTGCCAGCAGTTACCCTGGACAGGGAGGAACCTTC
cdr3_aa: CASSYPGQGGTF

clone_size: NA
cdr3_length: 13
d_call: TRBD1
v_call: TRBV29-1
j_call: TRBJ1-4
cdr3_nt: TGCAGCGTCGCGGACAGGGCAGATGAAAAACTGTTTTTT
cdr3_aa: CSVADRADEKLFF

clone_size: NA
cdr3_length: 17
d_call: NA
v_call: TRBV3-1/TRBV3-2
j_call: TRBJ2-3
cdr3_nt: TGTGCCAGCAGCCCCCCTCCGGGGCGGGCGTACACAGATACGCAGTATTTT
cdr3_aa: CASSPPPGRAYTDTQYF

clone_size: few
cdr3_length: 15
d_call: TRBD2
v_call: TRBV30
j_call: TRBJ2-2
cdr3_nt: TGTGCCTGCAAGCCCCGGGACTATGGGTCCGGGGAGCTGTTTTTT
cdr3_aa: CACKPRDYGSGELFF

clone_size: NA
cdr3_length: 17
d_call: TRBD1
v_call: TRBV27
j_call: TRBJ1-6
cdr3_nt: TGTGCCAGCAGCTTTACACAGGGGGCTAGGTATAATTCACCCCTCCACTTT
cdr3_aa: CASSFTQGARYNSPLHF

clone_size: NA
cdr3_length: 15
d_call: NA
v_call: TRBV27
j_call: TRBJ1-5
cdr3_nt: TGTGCCAGCAGTCTGTACGGGCCTACCGGAGAGCCCCAGCATTTT
cdr3_aa: CASSLYGPTGEPQHF

clone_size: NA
cdr3_length: 19
d_call: TRBD2
v_call: TRBV18
j_call: TRBJ2-1
cdr3_nt: TGTGCCAGCTCACCCTTCATTGGGGGAGAACTAGCGGGGCACAATGAGCAGTTCTTC
cdr3_aa: CASSPFIGGELAGHNEQFF

clone_size: NA
cdr3_length: 16
d_call: TRBD2
v_call: TRBV28
j_call: TRBJ2-7
cdr3_nt: TGTGCCAGCGTCGGGGGGTGGACCATGACTTCCTACGAGCAGTACTTC
cdr3_aa: CASVGGWTMTSYEQYF

clone_size: NA
cdr3_length: 17
d_call: TRBD2
v_call: TRBV11-2
j_call: TRBJ2-5
cdr3_nt: TGTGCCAGCAGCTTAGGATACGGGACTAGTACTCAAGAGACCCAGTACTTC
cdr3_aa: CASSLGYGTSTQETQYF

clone_size: NA
cdr3_length: 14
d_call: NA
v_call: TRBV7-9
j_call: TRBJ2-7
cdr3_nt: TGTGCCAGCAGCCCTAAGGGGGACACTTACGAGCAGTACTTC
cdr3_aa: CASSPKGDTYEQYF

clone_size: NA
cdr3_length: 19
d_call: NA
v_call: TRBV10-3
j_call: TRBJ2-5
cdr3_nt: TGTGCCATCAGTGAACCCCAACCTGACCTTGGGGCTTTCCAAGAGACCCAGTACTTC
cdr3_aa: CAISEPQPDLGAFQETQYF

clone_size: NA
cdr3_length: 14
d_call: NA
v_call: TRBV5-5
j_call: TRBJ2-5
cdr3_nt: TGTGCCAGCAGCGGGGGGGCGGCAGGGGAGACCCAGTACTTC
cdr3_aa: CASSGGAAGETQYF

clone_size: NA
cdr3_length: 14
d_call: TRBD2
v_call: TRBV5-1
j_call: TRBJ2-7
cdr3_nt: TGCGCCAGCAGCAGCGGGACTAGCTTGTACGAGCAGTACTTC
cdr3_aa: CASSSGTSLYEQYF

clone_size: NA
cdr3_length: 12
d_call: NA
v_call: TRBV28
j_call: TRBJ1-5
cdr3_nt: TGTGCCAGCAGTCTCAATAATCAGCCCCAGCATTTT
cdr3_aa: CASSLNNQPQHF

clone_size: NA
cdr3_length: 12
d_call: NA
v_call: TRBV5-6
j_call: TRBJ2-7
cdr3_nt: TGTGCCAGCAGCCCCGGGCAGGACGAGCAGTACTTC
cdr3_aa: CASSPGQDEQYF

clone_size: NA
cdr3_length: 13
d_call: TRBD2
v_call: TRBV6-5
j_call: TRBJ2-4
cdr3_nt: TGTGCCAGTAGACCGCGGACTAGAAACATTCAGTACTTC
cdr3_aa: CASRPRTRNIQYF

clone_size: NA
cdr3_length: 17
d_call: NA
v_call: TRBV4-2
j_call: TRBJ1-3
cdr3_nt: TGTGCCAGCAGCCAAGAGGGCAGGGGCCTCTCTGGAAACACCATATATTTT
cdr3_aa: CASSQEGRGLSGNTIYF

clone_size: NA
cdr3_length: 18
d_call: TRBD2
v_call: TRBV27
j_call: TRBJ2-3
cdr3_nt: TGTGCCAGCAGTTATTCCCCGGGACTAGCGGCTAGCACAGATACGCAGTATTTT
cdr3_aa: CASSYSPGLAASTDTQYF

clone_size: NA
cdr3_length: 16
d_call: TRBD2
v_call: TRBV4-1
j_call: TRBJ2-2
cdr3_nt: TGCGCCAGCAGCGCCTCCGAGGGACTAGTCAGCGGGGAGCTGTTTTTT
cdr3_aa: CASSASEGLVSGELFF

clone_size: NA
cdr3_length: 14
d_call: TRBD2
v_call: TRBV11-3
j_call: TRBJ2-1
cdr3_nt: TGTGCCAGCAGCCCGGGACTAGCCCACAATGAGCAGTTCTTC
cdr3_aa: CASSPGLAHNEQFF

clone_size: NA
cdr3_length: 13
d_call: NA
v_call: TRBV29-1
j_call: TRBJ1-3
cdr3_nt: TGCAGCGTCAGAGCCAGCTCTGGAAACACCATATATTTT
cdr3_aa: CSVRASSGNTIYF

clone_size: NA
cdr3_length: 16
d_call: TRBD2
v_call: TRBV7-9
j_call: TRBJ2-3
cdr3_nt: TGTGCCAGCAGCCTGCCACTAGCGGGAGGCACAGATACGCAGTATTTT
cdr3_aa: CASSLPLAGGTDTQYF

clone_size: NA
cdr3_length: 16
d_call: TRBD2
v_call: TRBV9
j_call: TRBJ2-1
cdr3_nt: TGTGCCAGCAGCGGACAGAGCGGGGGCCTCTACAATGAGCAGTTCTTC
cdr3_aa: CASSGQSGGLYNEQFF

clone_size: once
cdr3_length: 14
d_call: NA
v_call: TRBV29-1
j_call: TRBJ1-4
cdr3_nt: TGCAGCGTTGAAGATCCGAGTGGAAATGAAAAACTGTTTTTT
cdr3_aa: CSVEDPSGNEKLFF

clone_size: NA
cdr3_length: 14
d_call: NA
v_call: TRBV6-5
j_call: TRBJ2-7
cdr3_nt: TGTGCCAGCCGCCGCGGGGACAGCAGCTACGAGCAGTACTTC
cdr3_aa: CASRRGDSSYEQYF

clone_size: NA
cdr3_length: 13
d_call: NA
v_call: TRBV27
j_call: TRBJ1-2
cdr3_nt: TGTGCCTCCGGGGAGTTGGGGGGCTATGGCTACACCTTC
cdr3_aa: CASGELGGYGYTF

clone_size: NA
cdr3_length: 16
d_call: NA
v_call: TRBV7-7
j_call: TRBJ2-3
cdr3_nt: TGTGCCAGCAGCCCACCGGGGGCGCTTGGCACAGATACGCAGTATTTT
cdr3_aa: CASSPPGALGTDTQYF

clone_size: NA
cdr3_length: 15
d_call: NA
v_call: TRBV9
j_call: TRBJ1-1
cdr3_nt: TGTGCCAGCAGCGTAGTGAAGGGGATGAACACTGAAGCTTTCTTT
cdr3_aa: CASSVVKGMNTEAFF

clone_size: NA
cdr3_length: 14
d_call: NA
v_call: TRBV10-3
j_call: TRBJ1-1
cdr3_nt: TGTGCCATCAGTGGTTCGGAGGGGAACACTGAAGCTTTCTTT
cdr3_aa: CAISGSEGNTEAFF

clone_size: NA
cdr3_length: 19
d_call: TRBD1
v_call: TRBV28
j_call: TRBJ1-2
cdr3_nt: TGTGCCAGCAGTTCCCCGCCCGGGACAGCCGACCGTCGGAGCTATGGCTACACCTTC
cdr3_aa: CASSSPPGTADRRSYGYTF

clone_size: NA
cdr3_length: 13
d_call: TRBD2
v_call: TRBV12-3/TRBV12-4
j_call: TRBJ2-1
cdr3_nt: TGTGCCAGCATCCACACTAGCGACCATGAGCAGTTCTTC
cdr3_aa: CASIHTSDHEQFF

clone_size: NA
cdr3_length: 13
d_call: TRBD1
v_call: TRBV28
j_call: TRBJ1-2
cdr3_nt: TGTGCCAGCACCGGGCAGGGGGCCTATGGCTACACCTTC
cdr3_aa: CASTGQGAYGYTF

clone_size: NA
cdr3_length: 16
d_call: TRBD1
v_call: TRBV25-1
j_call: TRBJ2-7
cdr3_nt: TGTGCCAGCAGTGACCCTTCGTACAGGGGATCCTACGAGCAGTACTTC
cdr3_aa: CASSDPSYRGSYEQYF

clone_size: NA
cdr3_length: 14
d_call: NA
v_call: TRBV28
j_call: TRBJ2-1
cdr3_nt: TGTGCCAGCAGTTTACTCGGACATAACAATGAGCAGTTCTTC
cdr3_aa: CASSLLGHNNEQFF